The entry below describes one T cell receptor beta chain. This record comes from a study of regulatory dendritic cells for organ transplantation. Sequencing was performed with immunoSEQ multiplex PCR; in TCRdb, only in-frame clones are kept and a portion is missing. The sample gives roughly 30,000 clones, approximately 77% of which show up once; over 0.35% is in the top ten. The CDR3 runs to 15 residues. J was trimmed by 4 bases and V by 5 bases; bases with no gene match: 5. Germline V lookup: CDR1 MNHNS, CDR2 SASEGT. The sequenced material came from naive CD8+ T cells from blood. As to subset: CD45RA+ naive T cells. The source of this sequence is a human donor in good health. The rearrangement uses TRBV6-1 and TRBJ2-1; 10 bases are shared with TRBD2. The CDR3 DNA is TGTGCCAGCAGTAAGAGCGGGGGGGGATACAATGAGCAGTTCTTC. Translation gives CASSKSGGGYNEQFF.